The clone carrying this T cell receptor (beta chain) was counted a few times. Every bit of the isolated RNA underwent reverse transcription, so sequencing read expressed TCRB transcripts. Clones were sequenced by immunoSEQ multiplex PCR, and TCRdb holds only the in-frame ones, with some missing. The data show fewer than 350,000 clones, roughly a fifth seen once. The data stem from a study of beta chain features in type 1 diabetes. The sequence was collected from a woman between 18 and 29 years old in good health. What was sequenced was naive CD4+ T cells from blood.

The CDR3 sequence is CAWSGTGGEQYF. CDR3 sequence (DNA): TGTGCCTGGAGTGGGACAGGGGGTGAGCAGTACTTC. The chain is built from TRBV30 and TRBJ2-7, with 10 bases aligning to TRBD1. Trimming took 1 base from V and 7 from J; bases not matched to a gene: 1. The CDR3 consists of 12 residues. Per germline, CDR1 GTSNPN and CDR2 SVGIG (reference sequence).